Given below is one T cell receptor beta chain in context. The entry originates in a study of blood T cell repertoires in COVID-19. The assay was immunoSEQ multiplex PCR, and TCRdb's table has in-frame clones only and misses some. The sample records nearly 250,000 clones, about 89% being singletons. Trimming cost V 0 bases and J 7 bases, with 15 bases left between them. The germline gives CDR1 LGHNA, CDR2 YSLEER. This CDR3 has 15 amino acids. The sequence derives from a woman aged 60-75 years who had recovered from COVID-19. The specimen was peripheral blood. The V gene is TRBV4-3, the J gene TRBJ1-2; D is uncertain. Here the CDR3 DNA reads TGCGCCAGCAGCCAAGATGTGGGAGGAGGGTTTGGCTACACCTTC. Translated: CASSQDVGGGFGYTF.